Presented here are 17 T cell receptor beta chains from one specimen sequenced in a study of control samples from healthy donors and cancer patients. Some clones are missing from TCRdb's copy, which holds only in-frame ones; the method was immunoSEQ multiplex PCR. This table holds roughly 130,000 clones, approximately 94% found once. Specimen: blood. These receptors all come from a man aged 25 to 40 in good health.

This chain links TRBV5-1 with TRBJ2-7; 14 nucleotides agree with TRBD2. Losses at the gene ends were 6 bases for V and 5 bases for J; bases not matched to a gene: 7. The CDR3 has 15 amino acids. The germline gives CDR1 SGHRS, CDR2 YFSETQ. The CDR3 DNA reads TGCGCCAGCAACACTCTGGGACTAGCGGGGGACGAGCAGTACTTC. It translates to CASNTLGLAGDEQYF.

The V and J genes are TRBV27 and TRBJ1-1; TRBD1 aligns across 7 bases. CDR1 and CDR2 (germline): MNHEY, SMNVEV (reference sequence). Trimming at V came to 6 bases and at J to 4 bases, leaving 8 bases not matched to a gene. The CDR3 sequence is 14 residues long. CDR3 DNA: TGTGCCAGCAGGGGGAACAGGGGAAGCACTGAAGCTTTCTTT. It is translated as CASRGNRGSTEAFF.

The chain employs TRBV5-1 and TRBJ1-2; D unresolved. Germline V gives CDR1 SGHRS, CDR2 YFSETQ. V was trimmed by 3 bases and J by 0 bases, leaving 6 bases between them. There are 13 residues in the CDR3. The CDR3, as DNA: TGCGCCAGCAGCTGGCCGACTAACTATGGCTACACCTTC. This sequence encodes CASSWPTNYGYTF.

The CDR3 sequence: CASTRLNQGSNTEAFF. For the CDR3, the DNA is TGCGCCAGCACCAGACTAAATCAAGGATCGAACACTGAAGCTTTCTTT. The gene calls are TRBV5-1 and TRBJ1-1; D gene ambiguous. The CDR3 totals 16 residues. Germline lookup yields CDR1 SGHRS and CDR2 YFSETQ. Trimming shortened V by 6 bases and J by 1 base, and 19 bases separated the two germline ends.

The chain carries TRBV4-1 and TRBJ1-2, with D tentatively TRBD1 (5 bases). V was pared by 0 bases and J by 4 bases, with 9 bases between. CDR1 and CDR2 (germline): MGHRA, YSYEKL. There are 14 residues in the CDR3. DNA for the CDR3: TGCGCCAGCAGCCAAGATCCGGGGGGCTATGGCTACACCTTC. Its protein is CASSQDPGGYGYTF.

V usage is TRBV4-1 and J usage is TRBJ1-2; TRBD1 agrees at 12 bases. V lost 4 bases and J lost 8; bases outside the gene matches: 14. The CDR3 runs 17 residues. In germline, CDR1 is MGHRA, CDR2 YSYEKL. In DNA, the CDR3 is TGCGCCAGCAGCCGAACCGGGACAGGGGGCTCCGGGGCGGGCTACACCTTC. Residues: CASSRTGTGGSGAGYTF.

The chain uses TRBV5-1 and TRBJ2-3; perhaps D is TRBD1 or TRBD2 (6 bases each). Germline lookup yields CDR1 SGHRS and CDR2 YFSETQ. The CDR3 extends over 15 amino acids. Trimming removed 5 bases from V and 0 bases from J, with 13 bases in between. CDR3 sequence (DNA): TGCGCCAGCAGTTACCGGGGGCCGAGCACAGATACGCAGTATTTT. Encoded protein: CASSYRGPSTDTQYF.

J is TRBJ1-3 and V is TRBV18, with D unclear. The V gene lost 2 bases and the J gene lost 0 bases, with 2 bases spanning the gap. CDR3 size: 13 residues. Per the germline V gene, CDR1 is KGHSH and CDR2 is LQKENI. CDR3 bases: TGTGCCAGCTCACCAAGCTCTGGAAACACCATATATTTT. Translated, it gives CASSPSSGNTIYF.

The genes are TRBV18 and TRBJ1-5; D unclear. V was clipped by 3 bases and J by 8 bases, with 11 bases between them. Germline CDR1 is KGHSH and CDR2 is LQKENI. There are 13 residues in the CDR3. In nucleotides, the CDR3 is TGTGCCAGCTCACCCCGACCTGAGGAGCCCCAGCATTTT. It yields the protein CASSPRPEEPQHF.

The V gene is TRBV4-3, the J gene TRBJ1-4, with D maybe TRBD1 (6 bases). The V end was cut by 1 base, the J end by 0 bases, with 9 bases between. This CDR3 comprises 16 residues. Germline V gives CDR1 LGHNA, CDR2 YSLEER. The CDR3 bases are TGCGCCAGCAGCCAAGCCGGGGGCGCAACTAATGAAAAACTGTTTTTT. Protein sequence: CASSQAGGATNEKLFF.

This chain joins TRBV7-6 and TRBJ1-5; 10 nucleotides agree with TRBD1. The germline gives CDR1 SGHVS, CDR2 FNYEAQ. V lost 1 base and J lost 3; bases outside the gene matches: 9. The CDR3 is 18 amino acids. The CDR3 region is CASSLVLGTGALNQPQHF. The CDR3 DNA sequence: TGTGCCAGCAGCTTAGTACTGGGGACAGGGGCCCTCAATCAGCCCCAGCATTTT.

The chain joins TRBV5-1 to TRBJ1-2; D might be TRBD1 (5 bases). The CDR3 is 16 amino acids. Germline V lookup: CDR1 SGHRS, CDR2 YFSETQ. V lost 3 bases, J lost 3 bases, and 18 bases lay in between. The CDR3 DNA reads TGCGCCAGCAGCTCCCGTCCAAAGCCGGGGGACTATGGCTACACCTTC. Its translation: CASSSRPKPGDYGYTF.

The rearrangement links TRBV5-1 to TRBJ1-6; D is perhaps TRBD1 (6 bases). The CDR3 length is 15 residues. The germline V gene encodes CDR1 SGHRS and CDR2 YFSETQ. Trimming stripped 1 base from V and 9 bases from J, with 14 bases between. The chain's CDR3 is CASSLSAGAASPLHF. The CDR3 DNA follows: TGCGCCAGCAGCTTGTCGGCAGGGGCGGCTTCACCCCTCCACTTT.

This chain links TRBV19 with TRBJ1-5; TRBD1 matches 7 bases. The CDR3 covers 14 residues. With V trimmed by 6 bases and J by 6 bases, 8 bases remained unmatched. CDR1 LNHDA and CDR2 SQIVND come from the germline V gene (reference sequence). The CDR3 nucleotides are TGTGCCAGTAGATACCTGACAGGGAGTCAGCCCCAGCATTTT. Translating gives CASRYLTGSQPQHF.

The CDR3 sequence is CASTWQVHQPQHF. In DNA form, the CDR3 reads TGTGCCAGCACCTGGCAGGTTCATCAGCCCCAGCATTTT. The rearrangement links TRBV2 to TRBJ1-5, with unresolved D. V was clipped by 7 bases and J by 5 bases, with 12 bases between them. This CDR3 has 13 amino acids. Germline V gene lookup returns CDR1 SNHLY and CDR2 FYNNEI.

The chain carries TRBV4-2 and TRBJ1-5; D remains ambiguous. V lost 0 bases and J lost 0, with 9 bases in between. Germline values: CDR1 LGHNA, CDR2 YNFKEQ. The CDR3 totals 16 residues. The chain's CDR3 is CASSQEAGYSNQPQHF. The CDR3 DNA is TGTGCCAGCAGCCAAGAAGCGGGTTATAGCAATCAGCCCCAGCATTTT.

The chain links TRBV7-9 to TRBJ2-2; tentative D call: TRBD1 (5 bases). Germline CDR1 SEHNR, CDR2 FQNEAQ (reference sequence). V gave up 2 bases and J gave up 4 bases, with 11 bases separating them. There are 15 residues in the CDR3. The CDR3 DNA is TGTGCCAGCAGCTTACCGGCAGGGCGCACCGGGGAGCTGTTTTTT. It is translated as CASSLPAGRTGELFF.